This T cell receptor beta chain was found in a study of T-cell reconstitution after alpha-beta-depleted transplantation in children. Overall study findings and caveats: High day-60 TCRbeta diversity in some patients came from surviving recipient T cells and thymic progenitors.

For this clonotype: Its antigen is as yet unknown.

This sample's TCRbeta library carried unique molecular identifier barcodes. TCRdb re-called the PCR reads with MiXCR, one entry per CDR3 protein. The sample includes some 600,000 distinct CDR3 sequences, 10% to 15% seen only once; the top ten take approximately 2.1%. This CDR3 has 16 residues. Per the germline V gene, CDR1 is SGHRS and CDR2 is YFSETQ. The ends were cut back, 4 bases at V and 2 bases at J, with 17 bases in the middle. The sequenced sample was PBMCs, mostly from graft donor cells, obtained 360 days after TCRalphabeta/CD19-depleted stem cell transplant. The clonotype was recovered from a male patient younger than 18 who had a stem cell transplant for acute myeloid leukemia, so the T cells may come from the graft donor. This chain joins TRBV5-1 and TRBJ2-3, with D perhaps TRBD2 (6 bases). As DNA, the CDR3 is TGCGCCAGCAGCCCCGGCCTACGCGGGAACACAGATACGCAGTATTTT. Translated, it gives CASSPGLRGNTDTQYF.